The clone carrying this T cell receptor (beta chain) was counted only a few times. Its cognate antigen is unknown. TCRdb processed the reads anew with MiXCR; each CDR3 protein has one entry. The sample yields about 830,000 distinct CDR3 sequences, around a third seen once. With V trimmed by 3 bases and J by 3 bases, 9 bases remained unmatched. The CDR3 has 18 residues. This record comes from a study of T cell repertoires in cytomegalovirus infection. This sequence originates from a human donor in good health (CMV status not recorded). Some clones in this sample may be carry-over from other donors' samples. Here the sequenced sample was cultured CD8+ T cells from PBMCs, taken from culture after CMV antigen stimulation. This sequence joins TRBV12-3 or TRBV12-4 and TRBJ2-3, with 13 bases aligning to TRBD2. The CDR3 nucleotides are TGTGCCAGCAGTTTCCGACTAGCGGGGGGCACGCCGACAGATACGCAGTATTTT. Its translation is CASSFRLAGGTPTDTQYF.